This is a list of T cell receptor beta chains from one sample in a study of cytomegalovirus exposure and HLA in healthy donors. Method: immunoSEQ multiplex PCR; TCRdb's copy keeps in-frame clones and lacks some. In the table there are tens of thousands of clones, around 92% of which are singletons. Sequenced input: PBMCs. The receptors derive from a man aged 18 to 35 in good health and CMV-seronegative. Each CDR3 is given with its conserved first and last residue. The D gene is left open where the match is weak. Only part of the rows carry a size: once, few, many, or a class if the clone is expanded.

clone size	D gene	V gene	J gene	CDR3 DNA	CDR3 protein
NA	NA	TRBV21-1	TRBJ2-3	TGTGCTGGCGGGGGAGACAGTTCTAGCACAGATACGCAGTATTTT	CAGGGDSSSTDTQYF
NA	NA	TRBV7-8	TRBJ2-7	TGTGCCAGCGGCGGCCGGTTTAGCTACGAGCAGTACTTC	CASGGRFSYEQYF
NA	TRBD1	TRBV6-5	TRBJ2-7	TGTGCCAGCAGTTATGGGGACAGCTACGAGCAGTACTTC	CASSYGDSYEQYF
NA	NA	TRBV4-3	TRBJ1-2	TGCGCCAGCAGCCAAGAGAGGGCGTATACCCATAACTATGGCTACACCTTC	CASSQERAYTHNYGYTF
NA	TRBD1	TRBV10-3	TRBJ2-5	TGTGCCATCAGTGAGTCAGGACGGGACAGGGGAGAAGAGACCCAGTACTTC	CAISESGRDRGEETQYF
NA	TRBD1	TRBV7-9	TRBJ1-5	TGTGCCAGCAGCTTAGTTCAGCGACAGGGGGTCGGCAATCAGCCCCAGCATTTT	CASSLVQRQGVGNQPQHF
once	NA	TRBV15	TRBJ1-2	TGTGCCACCAGCGCACGGGATGGCTACACCTTC	CATSARDGYTF
NA	TRBD1	TRBV7-2	TRBJ1-1	TGTGCCAGCAGCCAGGGGGGATTTTCGAACACTGAAGCTTTCTTT	CASSQGGFSNTEAFF
NA	TRBD2	TRBV13	TRBJ2-1	TGTGCCAGCAGCCTTAGCGGGAGGGTCTCCTACAATGAGCAGTTCTTC	CASSLSGRVSYNEQFF
NA	NA	TRBV7-2	TRBJ2-7	TGTGCCAGCAGCTTAGGGCGGGGTTACGAGCAGTACTTC	CASSLGRGYEQYF
NA	NA	TRBV2	TRBJ1-1	TGTGCCAGCAGAGCTCCTAACACTGAAGCTTTCTTT	CASRAPNTEAFF
NA	TRBD2	TRBV6-5	TRBJ2-2	TGTGCCAGCAGCGGTTGGACAAGCGGGGCCGGGGAGCTGTTTTTT	CASSGWTSGAGELFF
NA	TRBD1	TRBV27	TRBJ1-5	TGTGCCAGCAGTCTCCAGGGGGCTGGCAATCAGCCCCAGCATTTT	CASSLQGAGNQPQHF
NA	TRBD1	TRBV5-1	TRBJ1-4	TGCGCCAGCAGCTTCGGACAGGGCCAATATGAAAAACTGTTTTTT	CASSFGQGQYEKLFF
NA	NA	TRBV19	TRBJ1-1	TGTGCCAGTAGTGCCGCAGGGAACACTGAAGCTTTCTTT	CASSAAGNTEAFF
few	TRBD2	TRBV4-3	TRBJ2-1	TGCGCCAGCAGCCAAGAACTAGCGGGAGTGTTCAATGAGCAGTTCTTC	CASSQELAGVFNEQFF
NA	TRBD1	TRBV10-3	TRBJ1-1	TGTGCCATCAGTGACAGGGACAGGGTGGGGATAGCTTTCTTT	CAISDRDRVGIAFF
NA	NA	TRBV5-1	TRBJ1-1	TGCGCCAGCAGCTTGGCCGGGAGGCAGACGAGCACTGAAGCTTTCTTT	CASSLAGRQTSTEAFF
NA	NA	TRBV6-1	TRBJ2-5	TGTGCCAGCAGCTCGAGAAACCAAGAGACCCAGTACTTC	CASSSRNQETQYF
NA	TRBD2	TRBV11-3	TRBJ2-3	TGTGCCAGCAGCTCCACTAGCGGGAGTTTCACAGATACGCAGTATTTT	CASSSTSGSFTDTQYF
NA	NA	TRBV25-1	TRBJ2-3	TGTGCCAGCAGTGTCGGTAGCAGACCCACAGATACGCAGTATTTT	CASSVGSRPTDTQYF
NA	TRBD2	TRBV5-1	TRBJ2-3	TGCGCCAGCCGCGGGACTAGCGGGAACGTAGATACGCAGTATTTT	CASRGTSGNVDTQYF